The 9 T cell receptor beta chains in this list originate from one sample, sequenced in a study of persistence of HIV-infected CD4 T cells. Cells were stimulated with CMV-infected fibroblast lysates at 8.5 to 10 ug/mL. Sorted nonresponding memory CD4+ T cells were CD40L-negative, CD69-negative, CD45RO-high. These receptors lack a known antigen. This was the immunoSEQ version 4 assay in survey mode. Data came from immunoSEQ multiplex PCR; TCRdb stores just in-frame clones and leaves some out. Of roughly 30,000 clones listed, roughly 86% are singletons. The specimen comprised CD4+ T cells sorted from PBMCs after approximately 20-hour stimulation, sampled from a patient who received antiretroviral therapy. The source is an adult man with HIV who was CMV-seropositive.

This clone was seen more than once but under ten times. The genes are TRBV7-9 and TRBJ1-6; tentative D call: TRBD1 (5 bases). CDR1 SEHNR and CDR2 FQNEAQ come from the germline V gene (reference sequence). The CDR3 extends over 14 amino acids. The V end lost 7 bases, the J end lost 6 bases, and 13 bases lay between the germline ends. Here the CDR3 DNA reads TGTGCCAGCACCTCGCAGGGATCTAATTCACCCCTCCACTTT. This codes for CASTSQGSNSPLHF.

This chain uses TRBV28 with TRBJ1-5; a weak D match, TRBD1 (6 bases). V was clipped by 5 bases and J by 5 bases, with 16 bases between them. The CDR3 has 15 residues. Germline CDR1 MDHEN, CDR2 SYDVKM. CDR3 coding DNA: TGTGCCAGCAGTCCGGTACAGGGAGAATATCAGCCCCAGCATTTT. Its translation is CASSPVQGEYQPQHF.

This clone was detected only once. The V and J genes are TRBV19 and TRBJ1-1; TRBD1 agrees at 11 bases. Unmatched junction bases numbered 7, after V lost 5 bases and J lost 5 bases. Per germline, CDR1 LNHDA and CDR2 SQIVND (reference sequence). The CDR3 runs to 15 residues. The CDR3 DNA is TGTGCCAGTAGTTTCAGAGGGACAGGGGGGACTGAAGCTTTCTTT. Translating gives CASSFRGTGGTEAFF.

The CDR3 region has the DNA TGTGCCAGTAGTCAGGACAGGGGTAGGAATCAGCCCCAGCATTTT. This gives the protein CASSQDRGRNQPQHF. The V call is TRBV19, the J call TRBJ1-5; 9 bases align to TRBD1. V lost 5 bases, J lost 4 bases, and 6 bases stayed unmatched. CDR1 is LNHDA and CDR2 is SQIVND in the germline V gene (reference sequence). CDR3 length: 15 residues. Full variable domain (outside the CDR3, taken from reference TRBV19 and TRBJ1-5): DGGITQSPKYLFRKEGQNVTLSCEQNLNHDAMYWYRQDPGQGLRLIYYSQIVNDFQKGDIAEGYSVSREKKESFPLTVTSAQKNPTAFYLCASSQDRGRNQPQHFGDGTRLSIL.

The chain joins TRBV5-1 to TRBJ2-3; D is uncertain. The CDR3 spans 13 residues. Trimming stripped 0 bases from V and 7 bases from J, with 9 bases between. The germline gives CDR1 SGHRS, CDR2 YFSETQ. CDR3 nucleotides: TGCGCCAGCAGCTTGGATGCCTCTTATACGCAGTATTTT. Encoded protein: CASSLDASYTQYF.

V usage is TRBV7-3 and J usage is TRBJ1-6; D not certain. This CDR3 is built from 14 residues. The V gene lost 0 bases and the J gene lost 7 bases, with 7 bases spanning the gap. Germline V CDR1 and CDR2: SGHTA, FQGTGA. The CDR3 sequence: CASSLTGRNSPLHF. The CDR3 region has the DNA TGTGCCAGCAGCTTAACAGGAAGGAATTCACCCCTCCACTTT.

V usage is TRBV21-1 and J usage is TRBJ2-7; the table's D call, TRBD2, was not checked against the DNA. TRBV21-1 corresponds to a pseudogene. CDR3 length equals 14 residues. CDR3: CASSKGGGSYEQYF. The DNA for the CDR3 is TGTGCCAGCAGCAAAGGGGGGGGTTCATACGAGCAGTACTTC.

This chain connects TRBV4-1 to TRBJ1-4; no reliable D call. Trimming shortened V by 2 bases and J by 7 bases, and 14 bases separated the two germline ends. Germline loops: CDR1 MGHRA, CDR2 YSYEKL. The CDR3 is made up of 15 amino acids. Here the CDR3 DNA reads TGCGCCAGCAGCCAAAGCGGACTAGAGGGTGAAAAACTGTTTTTT. This encodes CASSQSGLEGEKLFF.

The chain links TRBV5-1 to TRBJ1-5; no clear D. The CDR3 spans 15 residues. CDR1 is SGHRS and CDR2 is YFSETQ in the germline V gene. The ends were cut back, 3 bases at V and 1 base at J, with 11 bases in the middle. In DNA, the CDR3 is TGCGCCAGCAGCTGGGCTGGCATAAGCAATCAGCCCCAGCATTTT. It translates to CASSWAGISNQPQHF.